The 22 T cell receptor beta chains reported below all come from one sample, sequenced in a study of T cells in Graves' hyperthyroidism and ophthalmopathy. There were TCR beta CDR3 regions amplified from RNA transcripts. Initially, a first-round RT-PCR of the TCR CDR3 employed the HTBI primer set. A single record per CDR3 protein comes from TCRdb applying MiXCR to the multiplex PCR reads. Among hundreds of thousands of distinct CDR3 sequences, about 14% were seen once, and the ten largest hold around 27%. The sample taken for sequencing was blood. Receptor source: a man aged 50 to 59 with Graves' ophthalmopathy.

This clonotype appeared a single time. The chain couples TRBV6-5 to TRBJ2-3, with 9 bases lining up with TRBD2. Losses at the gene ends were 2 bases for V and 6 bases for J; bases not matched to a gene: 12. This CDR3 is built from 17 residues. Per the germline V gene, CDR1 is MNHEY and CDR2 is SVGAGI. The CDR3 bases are TGTGCCAGCAGTTACCGGTCAGCGGGGGGTACACAGGATACGCAGTATTTT. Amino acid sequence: CASSYRSAGGTQDTQYF.

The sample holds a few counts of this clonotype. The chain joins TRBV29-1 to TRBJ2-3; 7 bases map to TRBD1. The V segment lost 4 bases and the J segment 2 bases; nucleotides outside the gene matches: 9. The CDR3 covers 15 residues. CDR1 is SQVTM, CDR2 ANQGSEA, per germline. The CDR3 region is CSVGTGTANTDTQYF. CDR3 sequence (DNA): TGCAGCGTTGGCACCGGGACAGCTAACACAGATACGCAGTATTTT.

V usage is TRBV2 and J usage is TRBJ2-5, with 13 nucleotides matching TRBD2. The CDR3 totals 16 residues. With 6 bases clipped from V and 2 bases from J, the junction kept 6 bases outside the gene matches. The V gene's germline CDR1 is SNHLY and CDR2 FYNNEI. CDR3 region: CASRGLAGVEQETQYF. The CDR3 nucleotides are TGTGCCAGCAGAGGACTAGCGGGAGTAGAACAAGAGACCCAGTACTTC.

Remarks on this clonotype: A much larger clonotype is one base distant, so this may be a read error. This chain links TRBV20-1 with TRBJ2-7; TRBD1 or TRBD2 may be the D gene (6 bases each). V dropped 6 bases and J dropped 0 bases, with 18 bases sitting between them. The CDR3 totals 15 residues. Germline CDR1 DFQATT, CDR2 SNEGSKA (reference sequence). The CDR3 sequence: CSARLGQLSSYEQYF. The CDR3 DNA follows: TGCAGTGCAAGACTAGGACAGCTAAGCTCCTACGAGCAGTACTTC.

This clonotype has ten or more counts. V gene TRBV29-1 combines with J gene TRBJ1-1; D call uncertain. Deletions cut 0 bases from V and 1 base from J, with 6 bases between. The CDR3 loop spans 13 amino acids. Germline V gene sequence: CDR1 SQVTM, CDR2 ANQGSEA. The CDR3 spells CSVEDLQNTEAFF. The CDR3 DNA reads TGCAGCGTTGAAGATCTTCAGAACACTGAAGCTTTCTTT.

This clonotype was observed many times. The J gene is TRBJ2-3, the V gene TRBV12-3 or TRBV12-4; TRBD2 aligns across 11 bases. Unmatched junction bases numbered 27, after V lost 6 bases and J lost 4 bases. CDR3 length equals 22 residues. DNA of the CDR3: TGTGCCAGCAGACGAAACCAGCCGGGACTAGCGGCGCCGCCTCTGGGAGCAGATACGCAGTATTTT. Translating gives CASRRNQPGLAAPPLGADTQYF.

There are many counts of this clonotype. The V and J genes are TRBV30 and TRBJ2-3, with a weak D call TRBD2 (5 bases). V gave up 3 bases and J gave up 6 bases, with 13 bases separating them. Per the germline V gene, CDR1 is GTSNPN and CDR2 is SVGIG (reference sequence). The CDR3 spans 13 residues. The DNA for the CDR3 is TGTGCCTGGAGCGGAACTAGGCGCGATACGCAGTATTTT. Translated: CAWSGTRRDTQYF.

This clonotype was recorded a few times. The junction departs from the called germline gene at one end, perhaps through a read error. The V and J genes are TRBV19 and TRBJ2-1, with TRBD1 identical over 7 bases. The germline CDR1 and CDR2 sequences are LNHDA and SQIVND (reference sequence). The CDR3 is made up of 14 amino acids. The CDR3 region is CASRSAQGSNEQFF. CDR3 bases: TGCGCCAGTAGATCCGCACAGGGGTCCAATGAGCAGTTCTTC.

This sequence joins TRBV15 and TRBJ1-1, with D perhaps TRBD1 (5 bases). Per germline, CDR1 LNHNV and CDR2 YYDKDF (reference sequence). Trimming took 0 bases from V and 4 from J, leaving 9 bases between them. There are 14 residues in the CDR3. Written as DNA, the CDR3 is TGTGCCACCAGCAGAGATCGGGGGACCACTGAAGCTTTCTTT. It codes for CATSRDRGTTEAFF. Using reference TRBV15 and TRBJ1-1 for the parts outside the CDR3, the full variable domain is DAMVIQNPRYQVTQFGKPVTLSCSQTLNHNVMYWYQQKSSQAPKLLFHYYDKDFNNEADTPDNFQSRRPNTSFCFLDIRSPGLGDTAMYLCATSRDRGTTEAFFGQGTRLTVV.

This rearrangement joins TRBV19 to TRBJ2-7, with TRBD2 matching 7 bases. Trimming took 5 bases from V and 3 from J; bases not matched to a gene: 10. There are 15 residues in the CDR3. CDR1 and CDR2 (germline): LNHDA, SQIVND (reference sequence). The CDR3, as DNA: TGTGCCAGTAGTGGGAGGGACGCTTACCTCTACGAGCAGTACTTC. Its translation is CASSGRDAYLYEQYF.

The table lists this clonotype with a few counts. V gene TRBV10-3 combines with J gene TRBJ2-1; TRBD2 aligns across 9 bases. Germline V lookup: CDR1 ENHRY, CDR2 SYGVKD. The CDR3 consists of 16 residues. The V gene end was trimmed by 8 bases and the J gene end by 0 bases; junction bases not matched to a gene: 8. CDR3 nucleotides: TGTGCCATCGGAGATAGCGGGAGAGACTCCTACAATGAGCAGTTCTTC. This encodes CAIGDSGRDSYNEQFF.

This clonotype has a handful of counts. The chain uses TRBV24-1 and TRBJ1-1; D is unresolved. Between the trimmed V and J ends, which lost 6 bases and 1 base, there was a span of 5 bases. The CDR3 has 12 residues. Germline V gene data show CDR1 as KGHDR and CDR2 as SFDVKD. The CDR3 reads CATSRGNTEAFF. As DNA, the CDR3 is TGTGCCACCAGTCGCGGGAACACTGAAGCTTTCTTT.

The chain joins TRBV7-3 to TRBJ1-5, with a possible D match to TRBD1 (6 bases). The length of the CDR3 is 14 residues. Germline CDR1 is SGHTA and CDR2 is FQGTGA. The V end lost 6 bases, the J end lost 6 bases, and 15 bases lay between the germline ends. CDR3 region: CASSWGGPFQPQHF. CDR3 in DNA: TGTGCCAGCAGTTGGGGGGGGCCGTTTCAGCCCCAGCATTTT.

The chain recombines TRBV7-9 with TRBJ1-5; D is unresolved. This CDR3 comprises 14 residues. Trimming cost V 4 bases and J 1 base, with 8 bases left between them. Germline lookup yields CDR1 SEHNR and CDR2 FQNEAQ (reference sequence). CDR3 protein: CASSSPGSNQPQHF. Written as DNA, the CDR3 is TGTGCCAGCAGCTCGCCGGGGAGCAATCAGCCCCAGCATTTT.

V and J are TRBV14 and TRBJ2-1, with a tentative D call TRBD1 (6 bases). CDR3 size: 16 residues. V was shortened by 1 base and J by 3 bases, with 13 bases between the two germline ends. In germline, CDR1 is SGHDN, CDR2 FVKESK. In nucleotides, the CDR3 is TGTGCCAGCAGCCAAGCGACAGGTGAGGGCTACAATGAGCAGTTCTTC. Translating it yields CASSQATGEGYNEQFF.

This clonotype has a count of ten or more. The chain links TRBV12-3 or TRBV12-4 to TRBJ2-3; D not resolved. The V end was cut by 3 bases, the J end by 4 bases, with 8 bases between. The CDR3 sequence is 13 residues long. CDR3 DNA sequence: TGTGCCAGCAGTTTCTTCGTTGCAGATACGCAGTATTTT. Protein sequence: CASSFFVADTQYF.

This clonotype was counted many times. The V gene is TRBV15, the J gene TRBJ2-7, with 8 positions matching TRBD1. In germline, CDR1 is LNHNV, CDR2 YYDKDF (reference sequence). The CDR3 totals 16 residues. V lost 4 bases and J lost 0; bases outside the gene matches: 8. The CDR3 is CATSKSTGGSSYEQYF. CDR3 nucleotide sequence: TGTGCCACCAGCAAATCTACAGGGGGGAGCTCCTACGAGCAGTACTTC.

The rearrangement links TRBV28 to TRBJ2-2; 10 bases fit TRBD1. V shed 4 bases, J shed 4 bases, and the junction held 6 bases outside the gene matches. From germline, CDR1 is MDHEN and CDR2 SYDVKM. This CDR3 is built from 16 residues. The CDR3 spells CASSWGQGWVTGELFF. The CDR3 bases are TGTGCCAGCAGTTGGGGACAGGGGTGGGTCACCGGGGAGCTGTTTTTT.

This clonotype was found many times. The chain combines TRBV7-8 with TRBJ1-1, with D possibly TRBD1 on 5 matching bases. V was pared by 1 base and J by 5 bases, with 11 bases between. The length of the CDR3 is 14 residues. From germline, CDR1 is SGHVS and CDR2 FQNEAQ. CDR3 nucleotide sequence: TGTGCCAGCAGCTTAGTAGGGGTGGGGACTGAAGCTTTCTTT. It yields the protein CASSLVGVGTEAFF.

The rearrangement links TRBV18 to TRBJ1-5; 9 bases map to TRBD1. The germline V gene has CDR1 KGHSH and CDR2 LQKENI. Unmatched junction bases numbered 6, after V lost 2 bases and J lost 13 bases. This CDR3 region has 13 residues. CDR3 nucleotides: TGTGCCAGCTCACCAGAGACAGGGGGGCGGCAGCATTTT. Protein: CASSPETGGRQHF. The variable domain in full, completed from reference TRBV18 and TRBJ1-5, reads NAGVMQNPRHLVRRRGQEARLRCSPMKGHSHVYWYRQLPEEGLKFMVYLQKENIIDESGMPKERFSAEFPKEGPSILRIQQVVRGDSAAYFCASSPETGGRQHFGDGTRLSIL.

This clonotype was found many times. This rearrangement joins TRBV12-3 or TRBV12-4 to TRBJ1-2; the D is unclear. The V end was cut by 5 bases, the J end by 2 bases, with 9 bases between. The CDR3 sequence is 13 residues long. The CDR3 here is CASSETANYGYTF. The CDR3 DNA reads TGTGCCAGCAGTGAAACAGCCAACTATGGCTACACCTTC.

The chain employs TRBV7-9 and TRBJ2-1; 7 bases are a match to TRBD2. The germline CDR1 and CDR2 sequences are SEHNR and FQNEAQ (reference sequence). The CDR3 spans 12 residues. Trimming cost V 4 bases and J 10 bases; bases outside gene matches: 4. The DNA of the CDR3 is TGTGCCAGCAGCTCAAGCGGGATCGAGCAGTTCTTC. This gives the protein CASSSSGIEQFF. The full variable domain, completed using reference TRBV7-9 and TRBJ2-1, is DTGVSQNPRHKITKRGQNVTFRCDPISEHNRLYWYRQTLGQGPEFLTYFQNEAQLEKSRLLSDRFSAERPKGSFSTLEIQRTEQGDSAMYLCASSSSGIEQFFGPGTRLTVL.